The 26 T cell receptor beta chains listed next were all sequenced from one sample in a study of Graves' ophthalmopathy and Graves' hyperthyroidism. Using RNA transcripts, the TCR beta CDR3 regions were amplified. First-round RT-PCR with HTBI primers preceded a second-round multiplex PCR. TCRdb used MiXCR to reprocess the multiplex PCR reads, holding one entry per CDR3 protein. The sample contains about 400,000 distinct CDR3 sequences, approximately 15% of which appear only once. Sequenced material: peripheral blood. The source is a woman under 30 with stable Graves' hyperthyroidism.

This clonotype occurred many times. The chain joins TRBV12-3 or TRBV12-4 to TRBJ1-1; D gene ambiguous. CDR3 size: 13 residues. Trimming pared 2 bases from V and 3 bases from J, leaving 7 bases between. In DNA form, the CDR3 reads TGTGCCAGCAGTTTAAGGGCTCACACTGAAGCTTTCTTT. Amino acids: CASSLRAHTEAFF.

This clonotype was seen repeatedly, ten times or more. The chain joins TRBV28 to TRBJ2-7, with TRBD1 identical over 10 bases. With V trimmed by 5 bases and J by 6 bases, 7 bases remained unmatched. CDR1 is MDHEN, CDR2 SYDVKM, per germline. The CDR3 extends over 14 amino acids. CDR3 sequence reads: CASSQLTGGGEQYF. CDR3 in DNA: TGTGCCAGCAGTCAACTGACAGGGGGCGGCGAGCAGTACTTC.

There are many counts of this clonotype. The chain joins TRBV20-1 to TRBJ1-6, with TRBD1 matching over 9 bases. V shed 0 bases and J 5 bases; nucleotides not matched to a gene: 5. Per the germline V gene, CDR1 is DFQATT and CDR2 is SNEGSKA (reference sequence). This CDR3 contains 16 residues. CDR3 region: CSARDPRTGDNSPLHF. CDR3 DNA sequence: TGCAGTGCTAGAGATCCTCGGACAGGGGATAATTCACCCCTCCACTTT.

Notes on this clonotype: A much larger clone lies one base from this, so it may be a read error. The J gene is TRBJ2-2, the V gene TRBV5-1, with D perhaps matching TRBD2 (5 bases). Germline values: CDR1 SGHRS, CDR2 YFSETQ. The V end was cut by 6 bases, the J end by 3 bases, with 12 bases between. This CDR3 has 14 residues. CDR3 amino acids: CASNHGVYTGELFF. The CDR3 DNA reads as TGCGCCAGCAACCACGGGGTATACACCGGGGAGCTGTTTTTT.

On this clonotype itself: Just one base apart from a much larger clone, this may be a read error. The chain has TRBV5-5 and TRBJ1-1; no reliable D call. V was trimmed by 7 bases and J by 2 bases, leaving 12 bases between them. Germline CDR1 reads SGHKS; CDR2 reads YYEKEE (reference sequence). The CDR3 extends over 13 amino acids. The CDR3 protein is CASCSTINTEAFF. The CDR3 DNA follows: TGTGCCAGCTGCTCAACCATTAACACTGAAGCTTTCTTT.

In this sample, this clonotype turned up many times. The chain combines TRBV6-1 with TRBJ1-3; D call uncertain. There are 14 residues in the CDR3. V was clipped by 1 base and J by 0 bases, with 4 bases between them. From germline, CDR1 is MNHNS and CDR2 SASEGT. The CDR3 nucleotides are TGTGCCAGCAGTGAAGTTTTCTCTGGAAACACCATATATTTT. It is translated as CASSEVFSGNTIYF.

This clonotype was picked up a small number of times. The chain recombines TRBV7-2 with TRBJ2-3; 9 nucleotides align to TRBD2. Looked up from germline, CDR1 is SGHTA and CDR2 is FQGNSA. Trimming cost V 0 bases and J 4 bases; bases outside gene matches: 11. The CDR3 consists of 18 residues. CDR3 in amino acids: CASSLAAIWGLAPDTQYF. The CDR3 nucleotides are TGTGCCAGCAGCTTAGCGGCCATATGGGGACTAGCTCCAGATACGCAGTATTTT.

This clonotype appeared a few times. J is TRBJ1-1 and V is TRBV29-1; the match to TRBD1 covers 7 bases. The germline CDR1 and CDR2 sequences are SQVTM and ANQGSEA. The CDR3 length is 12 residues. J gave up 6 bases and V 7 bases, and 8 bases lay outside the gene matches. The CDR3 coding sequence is TGCAGCGGGAGACAGGGAATTGCTGAAGCTTTCTTT. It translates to CSGRQGIAEAFF.

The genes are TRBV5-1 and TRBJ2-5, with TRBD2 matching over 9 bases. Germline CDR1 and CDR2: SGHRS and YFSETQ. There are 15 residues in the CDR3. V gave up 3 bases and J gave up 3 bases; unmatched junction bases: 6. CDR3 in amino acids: CASSSGTSKEETQYF. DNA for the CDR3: TGCGCCAGCAGCTCCGGGACTAGCAAGGAAGAGACCCAGTACTTC.

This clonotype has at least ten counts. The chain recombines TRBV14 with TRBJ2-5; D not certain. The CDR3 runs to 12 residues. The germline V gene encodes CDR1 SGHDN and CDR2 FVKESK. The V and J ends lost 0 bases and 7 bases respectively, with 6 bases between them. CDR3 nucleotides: TGTGCCAGCAGCCAAGATGGATGGACCCAGTACTTC. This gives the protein CASSQDGWTQYF.

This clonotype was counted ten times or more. The CDR3: CSVQGEYGYTF. The CDR3 coding sequence is TGCAGCGTTCAGGGGGAGTATGGCTACACCTTC. The chain uses TRBV29-1 and TRBJ1-2, with 7 nucleotides matching TRBD1. Germline-derived CDR1 and CDR2 are SQVTM and ANQGSEA. The CDR3 sequence is 11 residues long. The V gene end was trimmed by 5 bases and the J gene end by 5 bases; junction bases not matched to a gene: 2.

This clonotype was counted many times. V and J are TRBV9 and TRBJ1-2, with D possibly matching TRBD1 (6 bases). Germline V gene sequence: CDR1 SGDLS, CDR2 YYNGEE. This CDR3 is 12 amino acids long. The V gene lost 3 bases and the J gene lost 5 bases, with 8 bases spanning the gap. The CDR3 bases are TGTGCCAGCAGCGAGGACAGATATGGCTACACCTTC. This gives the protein CASSEDRYGYTF.

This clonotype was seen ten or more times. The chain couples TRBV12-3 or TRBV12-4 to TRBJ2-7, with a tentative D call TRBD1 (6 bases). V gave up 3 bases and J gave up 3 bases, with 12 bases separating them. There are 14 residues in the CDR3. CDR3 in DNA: TGTGCCAGCAGTTTCGGGGACATCTACTACGAGCAGTACTTC. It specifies CASSFGDIYYEQYF.

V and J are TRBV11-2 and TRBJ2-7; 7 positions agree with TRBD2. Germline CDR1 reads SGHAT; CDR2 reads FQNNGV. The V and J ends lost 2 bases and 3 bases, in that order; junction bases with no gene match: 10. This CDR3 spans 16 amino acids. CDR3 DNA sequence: TGTGCCAGCAGCTTATCCCGGGGGGAGATAATCTACGAGCAGTACTTC. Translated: CASSLSRGEIIYEQYF.

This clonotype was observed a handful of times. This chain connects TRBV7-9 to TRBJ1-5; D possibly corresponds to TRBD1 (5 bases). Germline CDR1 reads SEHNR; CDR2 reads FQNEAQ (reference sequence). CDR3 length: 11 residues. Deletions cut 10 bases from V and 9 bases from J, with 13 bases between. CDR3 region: CATGGSGPQHF. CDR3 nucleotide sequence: TGTGCCACCGGGGGTTCGGGGCCCCAGCATTTT.

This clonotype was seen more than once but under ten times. DNA for the CDR3: TGCAGTGCTAGACCAGGGGTCACCACCGGGGAGCTGTTTTTT. It encodes CSARPGVTTGELFF. The V gene is TRBV20-1, the J gene TRBJ2-2; D is possibly TRBD1 (6 bases). Germline CDR1 reads DFQATT; CDR2 reads SNEGSKA (reference sequence). Trimming took off 2 bases at V and 4 bases at J, with 11 bases between the two ends. The CDR3 runs 14 residues.

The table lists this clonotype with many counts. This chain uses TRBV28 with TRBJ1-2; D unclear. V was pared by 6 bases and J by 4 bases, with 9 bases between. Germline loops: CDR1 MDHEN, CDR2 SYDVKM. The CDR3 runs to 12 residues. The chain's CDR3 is CASSRPIYGYTF. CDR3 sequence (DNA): TGTGCCAGCAGCCGACCGATCTATGGCTACACCTTC.

As DNA, the CDR3 is TGTGCCAGCAGGCCCGACAGCCCTTACACCGGGGAGCTGTTTTTT. Translation gives CASRPDSPYTGELFF. V and J are TRBV6-2 or TRBV6-3 and TRBJ2-2; D possibly corresponds to TRBD1 (5 bases). There are 15 residues in the CDR3. The V end was cut by 6 bases, the J end by 3 bases, with 14 bases between. Germline lookup yields CDR1 MNHEY and CDR2 SVGEGT.

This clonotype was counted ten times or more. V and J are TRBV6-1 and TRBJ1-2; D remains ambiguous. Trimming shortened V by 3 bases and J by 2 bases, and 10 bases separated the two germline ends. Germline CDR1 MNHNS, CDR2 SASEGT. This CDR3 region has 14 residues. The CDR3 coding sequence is TGTGCCAGCAGTGATAACCGGGGAAACTATGGCTACACCTTC. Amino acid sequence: CASSDNRGNYGYTF.

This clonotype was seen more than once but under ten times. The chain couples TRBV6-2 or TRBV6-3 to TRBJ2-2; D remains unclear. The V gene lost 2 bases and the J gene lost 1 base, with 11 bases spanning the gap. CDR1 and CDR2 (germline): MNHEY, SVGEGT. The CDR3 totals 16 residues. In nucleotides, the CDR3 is TGTGCCAGCAGTTACGATGCTGGGTTGAACACCGGGGAGCTGTTTTTT. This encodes CASSYDAGLNTGELFF.

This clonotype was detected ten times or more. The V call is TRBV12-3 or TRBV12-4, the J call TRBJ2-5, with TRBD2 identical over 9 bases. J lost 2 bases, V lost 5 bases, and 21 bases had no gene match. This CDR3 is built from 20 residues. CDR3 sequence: CASSRTRGTSRIGVQETQYF. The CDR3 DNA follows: TGTGCCAGCAGTCGCACTCGCGGGACTAGCCGGATTGGGGTACAAGAGACCCAGTACTTC.

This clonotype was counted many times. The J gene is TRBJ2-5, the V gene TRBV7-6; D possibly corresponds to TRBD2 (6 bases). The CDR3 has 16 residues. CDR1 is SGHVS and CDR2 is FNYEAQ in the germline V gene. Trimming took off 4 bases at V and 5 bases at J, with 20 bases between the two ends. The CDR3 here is CASSYSGQAGRETQYF. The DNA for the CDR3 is TGTGCCAGCAGCTATTCGGGGCAAGCGGGCCGGGAGACCCAGTACTTC. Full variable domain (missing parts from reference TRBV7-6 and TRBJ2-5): GAGVSQSPRYKVTKRGQDVALRCDPISGHVSLYWYRQALGQGPEFLTYFNYEAQQDKSGLPNDRFSAERPEGSISTLTIQRTEQRDSAMYRCASSYSGQAGRETQYFGPGTRLLVL.

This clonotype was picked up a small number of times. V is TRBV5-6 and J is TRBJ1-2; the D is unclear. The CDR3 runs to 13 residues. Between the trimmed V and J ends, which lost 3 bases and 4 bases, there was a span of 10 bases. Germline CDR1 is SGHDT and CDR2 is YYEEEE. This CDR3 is CASSSKRLYGYTF. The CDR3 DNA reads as TGTGCCAGCAGCTCCAAGCGGCTCTATGGCTACACCTTC.

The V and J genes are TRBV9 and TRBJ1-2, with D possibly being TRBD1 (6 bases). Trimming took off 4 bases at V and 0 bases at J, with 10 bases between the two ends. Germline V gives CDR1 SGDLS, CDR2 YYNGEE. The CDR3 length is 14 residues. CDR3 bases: TGTGCCAGCAGCCCAGGGGCTCCTAACTATGGCTACACCTTC. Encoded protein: CASSPGAPNYGYTF.

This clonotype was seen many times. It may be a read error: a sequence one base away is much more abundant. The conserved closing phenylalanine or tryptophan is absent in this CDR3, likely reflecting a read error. The CDR3 region has the DNA TGTGCCACCACCCTCCAAACAGGGGGCGGCTACACCCTC. Translating gives CATTLQTGGGYTL. This rearrangement joins TRBV12-3 or TRBV12-4 to TRBJ1-2, with 9 nucleotides matching TRBD1. J gave up 8 bases and V 10 bases, and 11 bases lay outside the gene matches. The CDR3 runs to 13 residues.

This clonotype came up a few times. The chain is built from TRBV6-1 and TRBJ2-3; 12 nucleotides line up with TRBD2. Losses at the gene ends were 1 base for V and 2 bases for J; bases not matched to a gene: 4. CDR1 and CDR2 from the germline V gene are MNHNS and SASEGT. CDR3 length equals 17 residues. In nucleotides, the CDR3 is TGTGCCAGCAGTGAAGGTGGACTAGCGGGGTTCACAGATACGCAGTATTTT. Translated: CASSEGGLAGFTDTQYF.